This TCR beta chain appears in the sequencing data of a study of CD8+ T cells in alopecia areata. Sample treatment: oral pan-JAK inhibitor, 5-10 mg twice daily. Extracted RNA was reverse transcribed, and the resulting cDNA served as sequencing template. The data were produced by immunoSEQ multiplex PCR, yet TCRdb's version contains in-frame clones alone and is incomplete. The sample shows roughly 200,000 clones, roughly 40% of them seen only once. Material: CD4+ T cells sorted from blood, obtained between weeks 36 and 40, from a patient treated with tofacitinib. The receptor's source is a human donor with alopecia areata.

The CDR3 loop reads CSVVQDSGNTIYF. The DNA for the CDR3 is TGCAGCGTTGTACAGGATTCTGGAAACACCATATATTTT. V gene TRBV29-1 combines with J gene TRBJ1-3; tentative D call: TRBD1 (5 bases). This CDR3 comprises 13 residues. V dropped 4 bases and J dropped 1 base, with 8 bases sitting between them. Germline V gene lookup returns CDR1 SQVTM and CDR2 ANQGSEA.